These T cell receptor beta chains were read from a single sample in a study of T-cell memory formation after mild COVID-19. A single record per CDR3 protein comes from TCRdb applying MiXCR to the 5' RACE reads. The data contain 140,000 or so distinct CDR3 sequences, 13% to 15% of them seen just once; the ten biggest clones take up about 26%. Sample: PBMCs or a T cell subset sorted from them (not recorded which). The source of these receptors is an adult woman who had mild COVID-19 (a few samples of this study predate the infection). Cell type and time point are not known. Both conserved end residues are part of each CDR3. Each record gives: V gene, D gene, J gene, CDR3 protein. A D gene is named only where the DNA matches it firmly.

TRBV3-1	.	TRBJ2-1	CASSQGWSFEQFF
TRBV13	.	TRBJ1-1	CASSHSSTNTEAFF
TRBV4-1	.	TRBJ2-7	CASSQETAGSYEQYF
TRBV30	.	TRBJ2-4	CDWSVMGDIQYF
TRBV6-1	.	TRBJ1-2	CASPYGRDGFTF
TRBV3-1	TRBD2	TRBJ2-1	CASSQRGLAGGYFSYNEQFF
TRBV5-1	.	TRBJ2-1	CASSLEQGSYNEQFF
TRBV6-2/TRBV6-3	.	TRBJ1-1	CASSYSWGMNTEAFF
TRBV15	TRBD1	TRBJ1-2	CATSVPLGPGQEPGYTF
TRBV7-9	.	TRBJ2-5	CASSFMDGTETQYF
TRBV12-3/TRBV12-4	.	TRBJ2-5	CASRRLAGAETQYF
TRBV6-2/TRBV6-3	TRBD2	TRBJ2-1	CASSTPRLATWVRGVLF
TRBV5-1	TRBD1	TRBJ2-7	CASSSGEGQASYEQYF
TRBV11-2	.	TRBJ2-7	CASRSYKGHTNYEQYF
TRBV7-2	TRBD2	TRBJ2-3	CASSLSGLAYDTQYF
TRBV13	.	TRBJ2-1	CASSPGQTGLTITF
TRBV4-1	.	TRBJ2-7	CASSQDTRIYEQYF
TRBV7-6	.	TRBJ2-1	CASSLEMWAEQFF
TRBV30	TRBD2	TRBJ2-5	CAWRGLAATATQYF
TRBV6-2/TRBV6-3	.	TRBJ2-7	CASTLTSSYEQYF
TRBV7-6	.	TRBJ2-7	CASSLGQDQYF
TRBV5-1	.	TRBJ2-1	CASSSGRAASEQFF
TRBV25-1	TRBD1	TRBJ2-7	CASSTGEGQGGQQYF
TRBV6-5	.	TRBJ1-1	CASSTWDTEAFF
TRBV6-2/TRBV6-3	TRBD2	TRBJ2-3	CASSLLGRGLAVTDTQYF
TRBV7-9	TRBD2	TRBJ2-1	CASSPGLAGGSYNEQFF
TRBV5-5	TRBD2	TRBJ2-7	CASSAERGPSYEQYF
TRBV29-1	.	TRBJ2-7	CSVGTAPNEQYF
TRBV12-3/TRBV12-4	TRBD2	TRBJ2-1	CASSRLAGRRDEQFF
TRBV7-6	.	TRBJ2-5	CASRQGQETQYF
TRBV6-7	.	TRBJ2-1	CASSYPQRSF
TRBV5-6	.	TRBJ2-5	CASSWGTGPGTQYF
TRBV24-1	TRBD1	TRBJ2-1	CATSARDRGNNEQFF
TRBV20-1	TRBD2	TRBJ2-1	CSARSDGTSGSVRSSEQFF
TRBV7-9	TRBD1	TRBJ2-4	CASSSSGTGQFKNIQYF
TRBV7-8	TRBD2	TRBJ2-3	CASSPGLAGGPDTQYF
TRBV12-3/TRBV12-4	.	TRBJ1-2	CASSQGITGYYGYTF
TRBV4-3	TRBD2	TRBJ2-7	CASSHIWTSGRAYEQYF
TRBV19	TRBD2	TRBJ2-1	CASSTGTSNEQFF
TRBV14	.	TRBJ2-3	CASSQVPLHTQYF